This TCR beta chain was found in a study of blood T cells in healthy people across ages. Remarks on this clonotype: Its antigen is still unknown.

Findings of the study overall: The fall in TCR beta diversity per million T cells was roughly linear with age. A strong correlation was found between TCR beta diversity and the percentage of naive T cells.

Per the germline V gene, CDR1 is SGHAT and CDR2 is FQDESV (reference sequence). The CDR3 runs to 15 residues. A second PCR, run for about 7 to 12 cycles, used a sample-barcoded 5' primer plus a J-beta primer mix. TCRdb called the 5' RACE reads again in MiXCR, with one record for every CDR3 protein. The sample has 1,500,000 or so distinct CDR3 sequences, under 55% seen once. Sequenced material: blood. This sequence was found in a woman aged 18-30 years in good health. The chain couples TRBV11-1 to TRBJ2-5, with TRBD2 identical over 7 bases. Judging by the DNA end, TRBJ2-7 fits better; the J call may be wrong. CDR3 in amino acids: CASSPSGTGWNEQYF. Written as DNA, the CDR3 is TGTGCCAGCAGCCCTAGCGGTACGGGCTGGAACGAGCAGTACTTC.